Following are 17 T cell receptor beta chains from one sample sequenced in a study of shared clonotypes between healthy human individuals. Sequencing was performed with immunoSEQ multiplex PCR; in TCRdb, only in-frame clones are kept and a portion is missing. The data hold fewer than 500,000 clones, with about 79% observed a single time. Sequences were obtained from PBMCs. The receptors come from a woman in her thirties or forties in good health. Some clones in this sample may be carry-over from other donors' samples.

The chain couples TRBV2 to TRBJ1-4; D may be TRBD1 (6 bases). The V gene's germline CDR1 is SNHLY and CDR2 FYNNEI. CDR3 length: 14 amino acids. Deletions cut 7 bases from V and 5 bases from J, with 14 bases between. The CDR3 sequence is CASNTGRANEKLFF. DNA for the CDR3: TGTGCCAGCAATACAGGGAGAGCCAATGAAAAACTGTTTTTT.

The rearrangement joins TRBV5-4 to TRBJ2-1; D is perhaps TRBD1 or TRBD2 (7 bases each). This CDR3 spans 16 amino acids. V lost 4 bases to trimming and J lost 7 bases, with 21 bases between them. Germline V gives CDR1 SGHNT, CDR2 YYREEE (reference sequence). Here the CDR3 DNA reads TGTGCCAGCAGCAGTGCCAGGGGGAGACTAGCTAATGAGCAGTTCTTC. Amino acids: CASSSARGRLANEQFF.

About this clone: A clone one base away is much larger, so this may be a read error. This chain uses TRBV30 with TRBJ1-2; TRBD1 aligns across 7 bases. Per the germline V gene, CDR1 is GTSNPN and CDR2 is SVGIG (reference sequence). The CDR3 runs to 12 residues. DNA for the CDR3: TGTGCGTACCGGGACAGTAACTATGGCTACACCTTC. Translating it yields CAYRDSNYGYTF.

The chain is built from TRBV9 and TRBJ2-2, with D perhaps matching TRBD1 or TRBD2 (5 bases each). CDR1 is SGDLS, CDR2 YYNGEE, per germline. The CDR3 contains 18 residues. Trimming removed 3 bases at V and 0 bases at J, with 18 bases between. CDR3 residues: CASSGLLGTRSNTGELFF. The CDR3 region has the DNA TGTGCCAGCAGCGGATTACTAGGGACCCGGTCGAACACCGGGGAGCTGTTTTTT.

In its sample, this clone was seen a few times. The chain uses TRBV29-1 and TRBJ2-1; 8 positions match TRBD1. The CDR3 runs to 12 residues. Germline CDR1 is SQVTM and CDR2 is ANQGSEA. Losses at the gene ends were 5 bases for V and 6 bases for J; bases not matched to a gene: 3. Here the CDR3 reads CSVKQGVNEQFF. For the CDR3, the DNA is TGCAGCGTTAAACAGGGGGTCAATGAGCAGTTCTTC.

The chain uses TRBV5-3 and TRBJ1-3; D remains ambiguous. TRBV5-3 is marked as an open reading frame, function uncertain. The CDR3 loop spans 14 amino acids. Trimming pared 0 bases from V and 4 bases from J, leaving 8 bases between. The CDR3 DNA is TGTGCCAGAAGCTTGGAAGGGTTGGGAAACACCATATATTTT. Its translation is CARSLEGLGNTIYF.

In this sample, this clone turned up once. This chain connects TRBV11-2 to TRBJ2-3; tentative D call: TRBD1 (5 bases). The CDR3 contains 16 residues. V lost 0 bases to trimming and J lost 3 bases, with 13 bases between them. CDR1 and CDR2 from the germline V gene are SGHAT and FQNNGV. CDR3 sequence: CASSLDGQGGTDTQYF. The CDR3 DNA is TGTGCCAGCAGCTTAGATGGCCAGGGTGGTACAGATACGCAGTATTTT.

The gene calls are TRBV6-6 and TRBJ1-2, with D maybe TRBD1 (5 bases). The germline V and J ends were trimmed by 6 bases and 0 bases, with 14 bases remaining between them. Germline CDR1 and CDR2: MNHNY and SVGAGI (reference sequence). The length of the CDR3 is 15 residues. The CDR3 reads CASSLDSLTNYGYTF. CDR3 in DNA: TGTGCCAGCAGCTTAGACAGTTTAACTAACTATGGCTACACCTTC.

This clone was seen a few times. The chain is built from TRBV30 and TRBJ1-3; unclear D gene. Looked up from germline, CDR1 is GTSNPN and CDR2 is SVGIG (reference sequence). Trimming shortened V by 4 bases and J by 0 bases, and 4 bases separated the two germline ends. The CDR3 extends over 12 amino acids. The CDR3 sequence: CAWKASGNTIYF. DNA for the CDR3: TGTGCCTGGAAGGCCTCTGGAAACACCATATATTTT.

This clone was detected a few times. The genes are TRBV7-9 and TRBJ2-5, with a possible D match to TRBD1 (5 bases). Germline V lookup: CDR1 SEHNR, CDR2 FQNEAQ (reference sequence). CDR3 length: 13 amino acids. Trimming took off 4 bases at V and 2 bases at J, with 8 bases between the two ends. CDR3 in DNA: TGTGCCAGCAGCTACCGACAGCAAGAGACCCAGTACTTC. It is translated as CASSYRQQETQYF.

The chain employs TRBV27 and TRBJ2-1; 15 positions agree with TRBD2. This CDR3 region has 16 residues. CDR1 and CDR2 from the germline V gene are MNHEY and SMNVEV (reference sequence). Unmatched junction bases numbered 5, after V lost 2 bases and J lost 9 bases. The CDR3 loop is CASSLRGLAGGGEQFF. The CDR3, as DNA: TGTGCCAGCAGTTTACGGGGACTAGCGGGAGGTGGTGAGCAGTTCTTC.

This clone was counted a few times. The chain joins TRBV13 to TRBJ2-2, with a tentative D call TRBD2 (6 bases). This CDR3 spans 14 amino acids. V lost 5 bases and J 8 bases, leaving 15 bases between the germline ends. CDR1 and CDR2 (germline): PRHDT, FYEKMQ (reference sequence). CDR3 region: CASSLGTSAGELFF. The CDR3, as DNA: TGTGCCAGCAGCCTCGGGACTTCGGCTGGGGAGCTGTTTTTT.

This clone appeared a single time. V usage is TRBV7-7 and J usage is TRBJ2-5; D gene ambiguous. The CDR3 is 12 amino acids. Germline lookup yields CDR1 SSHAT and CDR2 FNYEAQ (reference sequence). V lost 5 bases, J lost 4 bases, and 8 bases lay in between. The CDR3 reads CASSQNRETQYF. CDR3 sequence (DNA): TGTGCCAGCAGCCAAAATCGAGAGACCCAGTACTTC.

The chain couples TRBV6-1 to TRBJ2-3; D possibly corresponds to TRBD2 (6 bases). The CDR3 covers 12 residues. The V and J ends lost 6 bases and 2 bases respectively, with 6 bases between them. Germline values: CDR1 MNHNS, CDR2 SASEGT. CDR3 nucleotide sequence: TGTGCCAGCAGGGACTACACAGATACGCAGTATTTT. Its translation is CASRDYTDTQYF.

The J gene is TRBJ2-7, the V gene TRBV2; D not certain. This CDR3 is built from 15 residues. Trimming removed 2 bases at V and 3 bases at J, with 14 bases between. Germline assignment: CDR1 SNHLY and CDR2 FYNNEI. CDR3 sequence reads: CASSENEATYYEQYF. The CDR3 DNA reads TGTGCCAGCAGTGAAAATGAGGCCACTTACTACGAGCAGTACTTC.

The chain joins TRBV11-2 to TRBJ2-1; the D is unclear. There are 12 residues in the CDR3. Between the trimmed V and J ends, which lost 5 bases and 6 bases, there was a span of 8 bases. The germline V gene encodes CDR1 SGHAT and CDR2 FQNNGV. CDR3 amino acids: CASSRDLNEQFF. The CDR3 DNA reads TGTGCCAGCAGCCGTGACCTCAATGAGCAGTTCTTC.

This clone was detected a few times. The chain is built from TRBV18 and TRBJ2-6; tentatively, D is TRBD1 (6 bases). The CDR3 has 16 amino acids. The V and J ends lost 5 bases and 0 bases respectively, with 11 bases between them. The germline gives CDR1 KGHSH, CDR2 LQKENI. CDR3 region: CASSTDSYSGANVLTF. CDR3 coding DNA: TGTGCCAGCTCAACGGACAGTTACTCTGGGGCCAACGTCCTGACTTTC.